The text below deals with one TCR beta chain. MiXCR was run by TCRdb on the multiplex PCR reads, yielding one entry per CDR3 protein. The sample holds approximately 210,000 distinct CDR3 sequences, about 30% seen once. The data stem from a study of breast tumors, draining lymph nodes, adjacent tissues. Germline V gene lookup returns CDR1 DFQATT and CDR2 SNEGSKA (reference sequence). The V segment lost 4 bases and the J segment 10 bases; nucleotides outside the gene matches: 22. The CDR3 runs to 18 residues. Breast cancer patients provided tissue from their axillary draining lymph nodes. The TCR was taken from a female donor with breast cancer. Some clones in this sample may be carry-over from other donors' samples. This chain connects TRBV20-1 to TRBJ2-1; 10 bases are a match to TRBD2. Sequenced material: axillary lymph node tissue. Here the CDR3 reads CSANPITSGDQNTGEQFF. CDR3 nucleotides: TGCAGTGCTAATCCAATCACTAGCGGGGACCAGAACACCGGGGAGCAGTTCTTC.